This T cell receptor (beta chain) was retrieved from a study of cytomegalovirus exposure and HLA in healthy donors. Study in general: It was reported in a later analysis that the same platform had been used for the approximately 120 validation repertoires as for the 550 to 700 first-cohort repertoires. Findings of the study overall: Specific recognition of CMV antigens was confirmed in vitro for three chains (all CMV-associated).

This clone turned up a few times. Its specificity is unknown. Other nucleotide sequences in the sample specify the same CDR3. Donors came from a validation cohort of about 120 subjects, distinct from the first 666-subject cohort. Trimming took 0 bases from V and 2 from J, leaving 7 bases between them. Germline CDR1 is MNHEY and CDR2 is SVGAGI. The length of the CDR3 is 14 residues. Some clones are missing from TCRdb's copy, which holds only in-frame ones; the method was immunoSEQ multiplex PCR. The sample holds 110,000 or so clones; 80% to 90% are singletons and the top ten take less than 4.5%. The source material was PBMCs. The genes are TRBV6-5 and TRBJ2-5, with D perhaps matching TRBD1 (5 bases). The sequence derives from a man aged 18-30 years in good health and CMV-seropositive. CDR3 sequence reads: CASSYSYRQETQYF. CDR3 nucleotides: TGTGCCAGCAGTTACTCCTACAGGCAAGAGACCCAGTACTTC.